These T cell receptor beta chains were read from a single sample in a study of T cell repertoires in cytomegalovirus infection. Each CDR3 protein is one row after TCRdb ran MiXCR on the reads. The profile shows roughly 76,000 distinct CDR3 sequences, roughly 3.6% of them singletons. Material: PBMCs. The receptors come from a human donor in good health (CMV status not recorded). Some clones in this sample may be carry-over from other donors' samples. Each CDR3 is given with its conserved first and last residue. The D gene is left open where the match is weak. Sizes are listed as how often the clone was seen (once, few, many) or a class if it is expanded.

clone size	J gene	D gene	V gene	CDR3 protein	CDR3 DNA
many	TRBJ2-4	-	TRBV7-2	CASSVPAKNIQYF	TGTGCCAGCTCGGTCCCAGCCAAAAACATTCAGTACTTC
many	TRBJ2-3	-	TRBV12-3/TRBV12-4	CASSRGESTDTQYF	TGTGCCAGCAGTCGAGGCGAGAGCACAGATACGCAGTATTTT
many	TRBJ2-3	TRBD2	TRBV7-2	CASSLLGGGVDTQYF	TGTGCCAGCAGCTTACTTGGCGGGGGGGTGGATACGCAGTATTTT
many	TRBJ1-6	TRBD1	TRBV10-3	CATYSGTGFNSPLHF	TGTGCCACCTACTCCGGGACAGGGTTTAATTCACCCCTCCACTTT
many	TRBJ1-1	-	TRBV9	CASSVGPGPTEAFF	TGTGCCAGCAGCGTAGGTCCAGGCCCCACTGAAGCTTTCTTT
many	TRBJ2-1	-	TRBV6-2/TRBV6-3	CASSFPGGTYNEQFF	TGTGCCAGCAGTTTCCCCGGGGGAACATACAATGAGCAGTTCTTC
many	TRBJ1-3	-	TRBV6-6	CASSYRGEHTIYF	TGTGCCAGCAGTTACAGGGGTGAACACACCATATATTTT
many	TRBJ1-2	-	TRBV7-9	CASSLLTAINYGYTF	TGTGCCAGCAGTCTCCTGACAGCTATTAACTATGGCTACACCTTC
many	TRBJ1-1	-	TRBV6-1	CASKTVDTEAFF	TGTGCCAGCAAGACAGTGGACACTGAAGCTTTCTTT
many	TRBJ1-2	TRBD1	TRBV6-6	CASSQRTGAYGYTF	TGTGCCAGCAGTCAAAGAACAGGGGCCTATGGCTACACCTTC
many	TRBJ2-1	TRBD2	TRBV20-1	CSARTSGGHRNEQFF	TGCAGTGCAAGGACTAGCGGGGGCCATCGGAATGAGCAGTTCTTC
many	TRBJ1-3	-	TRBV6-1	CASRPGLNDGNTIYF	TGTGCCAGCAGACCGGGACTGAATGATGGAAACACCATATATTTT
many	TRBJ2-1	TRBD1	TRBV19	CASSTGTGQYNEQFF	TGTGCCAGTAGTACAGGGACAGGCCAATACAATGAGCAGTTCTTC
many	TRBJ2-3	TRBD1	TRBV5-5	CVSSPIGQALTDTQYF	TGTGTCAGCAGCCCGATCGGACAGGCCCTCACAGATACGCAGTATTTT
many	TRBJ1-1	-	TRBV6-5	CASSYSREATEAFF	TGTGCCAGCAGTTACTCTCGGGAAGCCACTGAAGCTTTCTTT
many	TRBJ1-1	TRBD1	TRBV19	CASSRQGLNTEAFF	TGTGCCAGTAGCCGACAGGGCCTGAACACTGAAGCTTTCTTT
many	TRBJ2-7	-	TRBV6-6	CASSKTPLQAGYEQYF	TGTGCCAGCAGTAAAACCCCTCTACAGGCGGGCTACGAGCAGTACTTC
many	TRBJ1-4	-	TRBV27	CASRATAVNEKLFF	TGTGCCAGCAGAGCGACGGCGGTTAATGAAAAACTGTTTTTT
many	TRBJ1-5	-	TRBV6-2/TRBV6-3	CASSSIRDPNQPQHF	TGTGCCAGCAGCTCCATCCGGGATCCGAATCAGCCCCAGCATTTT
many	TRBJ2-3	-	TRBV9	CASSPGRLIKPTDTQYF	TGTGCCAGCAGCCCGGGCAGGCTAATAAAACCCACAGATACGCAGTATTTT
many	TRBJ1-1	-	TRBV7-2	CASSLVGEAEAFF	TGTGCCAGCAGCTTAGTAGGGGAGGCTGAAGCTTTCTTT
many	TRBJ1-2	-	TRBV5-1	CASSFGIDGYTF	TGCGCCAGCAGCTTCGGAATCGATGGCTACACCTTC
many	TRBJ1-2	-	TRBV27	CASTTLRGTHYTF	TGTGCCAGCACTACCCTCAGGGGCACTCACTACACCTTC
few	TRBJ1-2	TRBD1	TRBV6-2/TRBV6-3	CASSKLGTGEHGYTF	TGTGCCAGCAGTAAGCTCGGGACAGGAGAACATGGCTACACCTTC
many	TRBJ2-7	-	TRBV28	CASSLSLASAYEQYF	TGTGCCAGCAGTTTATCTCTGGCATCCGCCTACGAGCAGTACTTC
many	TRBJ1-6	TRBD1	TRBV7-8	CASSLFVQGNSPLHF	TGTGCCAGCAGCTTATTCGTACAGGGGAATTCACCCCTCCACTTT
many	TRBJ2-7	-	TRBV7-6	CASSRDSTYEQYF	TGTGCCAGCTCGCGGGACAGTACCTACGAGCAGTACTTC
many	TRBJ2-5	TRBD2	TRBV29-1	CSVDPTSAGPKETQYF	TGCAGCGTTGACCCGACCTCAGCGGGGCCCAAAGAGACCCAGTACTTC
many	TRBJ1-6	-	TRBV7-2	CASSLERSPLHF	TGTGCCAGCAGCTTAGAGCGTTCACCCCTCCACTTT
many	TRBJ1-3	-	TRBV4-3	CASSQDRSPGPGNTIYF	TGCGCCAGCAGCCAAGATAGGAGTCCAGGACCTGGAAACACCATATATTTT
many	TRBJ2-5	TRBD2	TRBV24-1	CATSGGAKETQYF	TGTGCCACTAGCGGGGGGGCCAAAGAGACCCAGTACTTC
many	TRBJ1-2	-	TRBV6-6	CASSPPTGYNYGYTF	TGTGCCAGCAGTCCCCCGACAGGTTATAACTATGGCTACACCTTC
many	TRBJ2-5	-	TRBV10-3	CAINAGTQETQYF	TGTGCCATCAACGCGGGAACACAAGAGACCCAGTACTTC
many	TRBJ2-7	TRBD1	TRBV28	CASTGTASPYEQYF	TGTGCCAGCACTGGGACAGCAAGCCCCTACGAGCAGTACTTC
many	TRBJ1-4	-	TRBV29-1	CSVERREANEKLFF	TGCAGCGTTGAAAGGAGGGAAGCAAATGAAAAACTGTTTTTT
many	TRBJ1-4	-	TRBV6-2/TRBV6-3	CASSPGTGNEKLFF	TGTGCCAGCAGTCCCGGGACCGGTAATGAAAAACTGTTTTTT
many	TRBJ1-1	TRBD1	TRBV19	CASSMAGGRPEAFF	TGTGCCAGTAGTATGGCAGGGGGCCGGCCTGAAGCTTTCTTT
many	TRBJ1-1	TRBD1	TRBV27	CASNKQGFTEAFF	TGTGCCAGCAATAAACAGGGGTTCACTGAAGCTTTCTTT
many	TRBJ2-2	-	TRBV7-6	CASSLVRPAGELFF	TGTGCCAGCAGCTTAGTTCGTCCGGCCGGGGAGCTGTTTTTT
many	TRBJ1-1	-	TRBV28	CASSLNVREAFF	TGTGCCAGCAGTTTAAACGTCCGTGAAGCTTTCTTT
many	TRBJ1-1	-	TRBV6-5	CASTLLAGNTEAFF	TGTGCCAGCACCCTACTCGCAGGGAACACTGAAGCTTTCTTT
many	TRBJ2-3	TRBD2	TRBV7-8	CASSLVASGHTDTQYF	TGTGCCAGCAGCTTAGTGGCTAGCGGACACACAGATACGCAGTATTTT
many	TRBJ2-3	TRBD2	TRBV28	CASSSVGSGRGGWGDTQYF	TGTGCCAGCAGTTCCGTTGGATCGGGGCGGGGGGGCTGGGGAGATACGCAGTATTTT
many	TRBJ1-6	-	TRBV6-5	CASRMDGNSPLHF	TGTGCCAGCAGAATGGACGGTAATTCACCCCTCCACTTT
once	TRBJ1-6	-	TRBV7-2	CASSLSYNEPHHF	TGTGCCAGCAGCTTATCCTATAATGAACCCCACCACTTT
many	TRBJ1-1	-	TRBV19	CASSTDYTEAFF	TGTGCCAGTAGTACAGACTACACTGAAGCTTTCTTT